This TCR beta chain was recovered during a study of blood T cells in healthy people across ages. The use of a sample-barcoded 5' primer and a J-beta primer mix characterized a second PCR of roughly 7 to 12 cycles. CDR3-containing paired-end reads numbering at least 2.5 million came from each sample. TCRdb reprocessed the 5' RACE reads with MiXCR, giving one entry per CDR3 protein. The profile shows 750,000 to 850,000 distinct CDR3 sequences, 20% to 25% of them singletons. Notes on this clonotype: Its ends do not fully match the called genes, so a read error is possible.

This CDR3 spans 11 amino acids. The same specimen was also included in a second study, on T cells of mothers and their children. That study reports: Donation came from three healthy Caucasian mothers together with their six children. The M1S primer of the second PCR added sample barcodes and 2-4 random nucleotides.

The sample comprised blood. The source of this sequence is a boy aged 10-17 years in good health. The J gene is TRBJ2-3, the V gene TRBV12-3 or TRBV12-4; D is unclear. Here the CDR3 DNA reads TGTGCCAGCAGCGTAACAGATGCGCAGTATTTT. Amino acid sequence: CASSVTDAQYF.